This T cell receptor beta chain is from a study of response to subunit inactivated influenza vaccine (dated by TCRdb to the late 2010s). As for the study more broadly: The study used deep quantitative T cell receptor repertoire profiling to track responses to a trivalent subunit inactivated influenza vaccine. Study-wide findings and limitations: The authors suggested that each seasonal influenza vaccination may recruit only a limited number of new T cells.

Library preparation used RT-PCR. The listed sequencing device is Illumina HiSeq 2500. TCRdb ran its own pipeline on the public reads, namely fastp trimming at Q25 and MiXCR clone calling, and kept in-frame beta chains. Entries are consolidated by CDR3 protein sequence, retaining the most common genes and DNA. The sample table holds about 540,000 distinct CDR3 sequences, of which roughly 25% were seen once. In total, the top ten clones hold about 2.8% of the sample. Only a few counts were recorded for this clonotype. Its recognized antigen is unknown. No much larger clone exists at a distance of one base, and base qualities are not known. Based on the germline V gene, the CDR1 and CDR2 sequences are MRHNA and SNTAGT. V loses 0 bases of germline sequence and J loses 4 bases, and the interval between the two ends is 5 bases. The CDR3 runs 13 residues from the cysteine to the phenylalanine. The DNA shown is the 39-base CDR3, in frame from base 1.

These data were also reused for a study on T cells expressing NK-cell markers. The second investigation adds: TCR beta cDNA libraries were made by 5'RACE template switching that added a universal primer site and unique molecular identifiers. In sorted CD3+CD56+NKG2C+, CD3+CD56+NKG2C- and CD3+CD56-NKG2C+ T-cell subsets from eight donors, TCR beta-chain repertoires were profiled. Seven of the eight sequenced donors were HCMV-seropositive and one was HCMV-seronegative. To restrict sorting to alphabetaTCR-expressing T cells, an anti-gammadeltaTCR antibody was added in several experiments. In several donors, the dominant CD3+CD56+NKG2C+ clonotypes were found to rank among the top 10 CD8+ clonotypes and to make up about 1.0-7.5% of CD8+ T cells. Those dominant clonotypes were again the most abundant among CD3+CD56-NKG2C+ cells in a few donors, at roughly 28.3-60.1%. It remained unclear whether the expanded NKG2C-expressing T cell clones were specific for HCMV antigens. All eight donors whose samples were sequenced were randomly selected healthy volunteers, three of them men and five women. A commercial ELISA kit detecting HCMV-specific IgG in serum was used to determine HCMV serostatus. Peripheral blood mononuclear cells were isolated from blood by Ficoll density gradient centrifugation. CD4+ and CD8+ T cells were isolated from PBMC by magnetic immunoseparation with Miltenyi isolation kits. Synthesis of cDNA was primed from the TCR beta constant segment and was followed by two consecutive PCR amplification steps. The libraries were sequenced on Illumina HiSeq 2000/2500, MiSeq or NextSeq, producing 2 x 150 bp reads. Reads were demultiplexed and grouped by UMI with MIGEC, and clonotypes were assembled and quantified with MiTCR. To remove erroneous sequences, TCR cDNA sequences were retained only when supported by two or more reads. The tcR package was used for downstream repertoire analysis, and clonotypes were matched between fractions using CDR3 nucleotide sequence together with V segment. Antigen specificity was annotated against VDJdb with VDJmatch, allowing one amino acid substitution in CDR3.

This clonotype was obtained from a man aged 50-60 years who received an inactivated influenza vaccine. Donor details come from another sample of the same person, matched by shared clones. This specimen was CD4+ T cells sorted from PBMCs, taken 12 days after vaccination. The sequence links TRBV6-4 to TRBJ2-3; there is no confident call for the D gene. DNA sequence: TGTGCCAGCAGTGACTCCTGGGCAGATACGCAGTATTTT. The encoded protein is CASSDSWADTQYF.